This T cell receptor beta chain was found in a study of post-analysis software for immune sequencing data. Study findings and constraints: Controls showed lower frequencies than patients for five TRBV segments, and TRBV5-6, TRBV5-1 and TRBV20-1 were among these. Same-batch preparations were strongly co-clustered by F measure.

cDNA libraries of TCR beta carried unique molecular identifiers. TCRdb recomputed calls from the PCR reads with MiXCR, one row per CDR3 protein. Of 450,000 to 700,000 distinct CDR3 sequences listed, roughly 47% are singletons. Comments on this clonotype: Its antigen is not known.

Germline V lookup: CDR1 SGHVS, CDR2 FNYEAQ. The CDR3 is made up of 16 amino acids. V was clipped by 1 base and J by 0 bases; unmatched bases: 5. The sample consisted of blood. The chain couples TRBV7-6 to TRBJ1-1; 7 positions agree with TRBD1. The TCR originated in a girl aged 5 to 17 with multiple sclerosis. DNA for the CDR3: TGTGCCAGCAGCTTAGAGGGGGCACTGATGAACACTGAAGCTTTCTTT. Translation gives CASSLEGALMNTEAFF.